This is a list of T cell receptor beta chains from one sample in a study of blood T cell repertoires in COVID-19. The protocol was immunoSEQ multiplex PCR, while the TCRdb copy is restricted to in-frame clones and leaves out a portion. The sample consists of approximately 200,000 clones, around 87% of them appearing once. Sequences were obtained from PBMCs or T cells enriched from blood (not recorded which). The source is a woman aged 25-40 years who had recovered from COVID-19. Both conserved end residues are part of each CDR3. The D gene is left open where the match is weak. Only part of the rows carry a size: once, few, many, or a class if the clone is expanded.

cdr3_nt,cdr3_aa,d_call,v_call,clone_size,j_call
TGTGCCAGCAGCCGTACCCCCGGGACAGGGCCGGTCACTGAAGCTTTCTTT,CASSRTPGTGPVTEAFF,TRBD1,TRBV5-8,.,TRBJ1-1
TGTGCCAGCAGCCAAGGGAGGATCTCTGGAAACACCATATATTTT,CASSQGRISGNTIYF,.,TRBV14,.,TRBJ1-3
TGCGCCAGCAGCCCCAATCCGGGACAGAACACTGAAGCTTTCTTT,CASSPNPGQNTEAFF,.,TRBV5-1,.,TRBJ1-1
TGCGCCAGCAGTCCAAGAGGGGCCGACAGGCCATCTGGAAACACCATATATTTT,CASSPRGADRPSGNTIYF,.,TRBV4-1,.,TRBJ1-3
TGTGCCAGCAGCCCTCGGACTAGCGGGGGCCCGAACACCGGGGAGCTGTTTTTT,CASSPRTSGGPNTGELFF,TRBD2,TRBV7-3,once,TRBJ2-2
TGTGCCAGCAGCTTGGAGGCAGGTCCTACCTACGAGCAGTACTTC,CASSLEAGPTYEQYF,.,TRBV5-4,.,TRBJ2-7
TGTGCCAGCAGCTTTCCCCTCTCGTATGTACTAGCGGGACAAGAGACCCAGTACTTC,CASSFPLSYVLAGQETQYF,TRBD2,TRBV7-8,.,TRBJ2-5
TGTGCCAGCAGCTTAGCCCAAAGCGGGAGTGACTACGAGCAGTACTTC,CASSLAQSGSDYEQYF,TRBD2,TRBV7-2,.,TRBJ2-7
TGTGCCAGCAGCCTACGGGACAGACGTAACTATGGCTACACCTTC,CASSLRDRRNYGYTF,TRBD1,TRBV7-9,.,TRBJ1-2
TGTGCCAGCAAAAGCCCCGGGAAGAACACTGAAGCTTTCTTT,CASKSPGKNTEAFF,.,TRBV6-1,once,TRBJ1-1
TGTGCCAGCAGCCCCAGACAGGGACACAGCTATGGCTACACCTTC,CASSPRQGHSYGYTF,TRBD1,TRBV7-2,.,TRBJ1-2
TGTGCCACCAGGACAGGCTGGAACACTGAAGCTTTCTTT,CATRTGWNTEAFF,TRBD1,TRBV19,once,TRBJ1-1
TGCGCCAGCAGGGAAGGACAGACCCAAGAGACCCAGTACTTC,CASREGQTQETQYF,.,TRBV4-1,.,TRBJ2-5
TGTGCCAGCAGCGACGACGGGGATCAAGAGACCCAGTACTTC,CASSDDGDQETQYF,.,TRBV28,.,TRBJ2-5
TGTGCCAGCAGCTTGGGTGGGACAGGGGGTCGGGAAGCTTTCTTT,CASSLGGTGGREAFF,TRBD1,TRBV7-6,.,TRBJ1-1
TGTGCCAGCAGCTTAGCCGGGACAGGGAACGAGCAGTACTTC,CASSLAGTGNEQYF,TRBD1,TRBV7-2,.,TRBJ2-7
TGTGCCAGCAGCTCACAGGTAAGCTCCTACGAGCAGTACTTC,CASSSQVSSYEQYF,.,TRBV3-1/TRBV3-2,.,TRBJ2-7
TGTGCCAGCAGTTTGGAGGGAGGGGACGAGCAGTACTTC,CASSLEGGDEQYF,TRBD2,TRBV6-4,.,TRBJ2-7
TGTGCCAGCAGTTACTCGATCGTCGCAGGCAACTCCTATAATTCACCCCTCCACTTT,CASSYSIVAGNSYNSPLHF,.,TRBV6-2/TRBV6-3,.,TRBJ1-6
TGTGCCAGCAGCGTTGGCGGGAGTGCCTACAATGAGCAGTTCTTC,CASSVGGSAYNEQFF,TRBD2,TRBV9,.,TRBJ2-1
.,CASSKVGSGNGYTF,.,TRBV21-1,.,TRBJ1-2
TGTGCCAGCAGTGAAGGACTAGACTATGGCTACACCTTC,CASSEGLDYGYTF,.,TRBV2,.,TRBJ1-2
TGTGCCAGCAGCGTCTACACAGATACGCAGTATTTT,CASSVYTDTQYF,.,TRBV12-3/TRBV12-4,.,TRBJ2-3
TGTGCCACCAGTGATTCGGGACAGGGTGACGCTCTGGGAGGAAACACCATATATTTT,CATSDSGQGDALGGNTIYF,TRBD1,TRBV24-1,once,TRBJ1-3
TGTGCCAGCAGTGACTCGGGGACAGGCGCTCGTAATGAGCAGTTCTTC,CASSDSGTGARNEQFF,TRBD1,TRBV6-4,few,TRBJ2-1
TGCAGCGCTCCCCTAGCGGGGTCCTACAATGAGCAGTTCTTC,CSAPLAGSYNEQFF,TRBD2,TRBV29-1,.,TRBJ2-1
TGTGCCAGCAGCCAAACGGGGGGTCCTGGGGCCAACGTCCTGACTTTC,CASSQTGGPGANVLTF,TRBD2,TRBV3-1/TRBV3-2,.,TRBJ2-6
TGTGCCAGCAGCAAAGGACTTAACCCCGATGGGGAGACCCAGTACTTC,CASSKGLNPDGETQYF,.,TRBV11-3,.,TRBJ2-5
TGCGCCAGCAGCTTGGAGGTGACAGGTGGGGAACTGTTTTTT,CASSLEVTGGELFF,.,TRBV5-1,.,TRBJ1-4
TGTGCCACCAGTGATTTGACAGGGGGCGGCTACACCTTC,CATSDLTGGGYTF,TRBD1,TRBV24-1,.,TRBJ1-2
TGTGCCAGTAGTATAGGGCAGGGGAGCGGAAACACCATATATTTT,CASSIGQGSGNTIYF,.,TRBV19,.,TRBJ1-3
TGCGCCAGCAGCTCAGAGACAGGGCTGAACACTGAAGCTTTCTTT,CASSSETGLNTEAFF,TRBD1,TRBV5-1,.,TRBJ1-1
TGTGCCACCAGTGATCCCCTAGCGACGGGGGACAGGGAGAGCTCCTATAATTCACCCCTCCACTTT,CATSDPLATGDRESSYNSPLHF,TRBD1,TRBV24-1,few,TRBJ1-6
TGTGCCAGCAGCCAGAGTGGACAGGGGAGGCAGCCCCAGCATTTT,CASSQSGQGRQPQHF,TRBD1,TRBV5-6,.,TRBJ1-5
TGCGCCAGCAGTACCGGGACAGGCCCAACTAATGAAAAACTGTTTTTT,CASSTGTGPTNEKLFF,TRBD1,TRBV5-1,.,TRBJ1-4
TGTGCCACCAGTGAACTGGGGGGGGACAGGGGTATGAATGAGCAGTTCTTC,CATSELGGDRGMNEQFF,TRBD1,TRBV24-1,.,TRBJ2-1
TGTGCCAGCAGCCAGAGGCACTCTGGAAACACCATATATTTT,CASSQRHSGNTIYF,.,TRBV3-1/TRBV3-2,.,TRBJ1-3
TGTGCCAGCAGCTCGCAGGGGGGTACAGGGTCGTTCCGTGGAAACACCATATATTTT,CASSSQGGTGSFRGNTIYF,TRBD1,TRBV5-6,.,TRBJ1-3
TGTGCCAGCAGTCCTCACCGGGGACAGGGTAGATTTCAGCCCCAGCATTTT,CASSPHRGQGRFQPQHF,TRBD1,TRBV27,.,TRBJ1-5
TGTGCCTGGAGTGTGGCTAGCGCGGAGACCCAGTACTTC,CAWSVASAETQYF,.,TRBV30,once,TRBJ2-5
TGTGCCAGCAGCAAACTTTACGGTACCACTGAAGCTTTCTTT,CASSKLYGTTEAFF,.,TRBV11-1,.,TRBJ1-1
TGTGCCAGTAGTATAGGCCCTACAACAGGGAAGAACACTGAAGCTTTCTTT,CASSIGPTTGKNTEAFF,.,TRBV19,.,TRBJ1-1
TGTGCCAGCAGCGACAAAGAGCCCTTGGCGGGAGGGCGCAATGAGCAGTTCTTC,CASSDKEPLAGGRNEQFF,TRBD2,TRBV11-3,.,TRBJ2-1
TGTGCCAGCAGCTTGGAACAGGGTAATGGCTACACCTTC,CASSLEQGNGYTF,.,TRBV5-4,once,TRBJ1-2
TGTGCCAGCAGCCCAAGGACAGGGTATGGCTACACCTTC,CASSPRTGYGYTF,TRBD1,TRBV14,once,TRBJ1-2
TGTGCCAGTAGTATAGTGCCGGCAGGGGGCGCGGTTAATTCACCCCTCCACTTT,CASSIVPAGGAVNSPLHF,TRBD1,TRBV19,.,TRBJ1-6
TGTGCCAGCAGTCCACGACAGGGGGAGTCCTACGAGCAGTACTTC,CASSPRQGESYEQYF,TRBD1,TRBV6-2/TRBV6-3,once,TRBJ2-7
TGTGCCAGCAGTGAATCACTAGCGGGCACAGATACGCAGTATTTT,CASSESLAGTDTQYF,TRBD2,TRBV6-1,.,TRBJ2-3
TGTGCCATCAGTGAGTCCTCCGGACGGGGGGCGCCTCATGAAAAACTGTTTTTT,CAISESSGRGAPHEKLFF,.,TRBV10-3,once,TRBJ1-4
TGTGCCAGCAGCTTAGGACAGGGGCAGGGTCAGCCCCAGCATTTT,CASSLGQGQGQPQHF,TRBD1,TRBV7-2,.,TRBJ1-5
TGTGCCAGCAGCTTTCCAACCTACGAGCAGTACTTC,CASSFPTYEQYF,.,TRBV7-2,.,TRBJ2-7
TGTGCCAGCAGCTTAGTGGTCCTAGCTGGCTACACCTTC,CASSLVVLAGYTF,.,TRBV7-2,.,TRBJ1-2
TGTGCCAGCAGTCTAAGGACAGGGGAAAATTCACCCCTCCACTTT,CASSLRTGENSPLHF,TRBD1,TRBV6-4,.,TRBJ1-6
TGTGCCAGCAGCATGGGGCTGCAAGAGACCCAGTACTTC,CASSMGLQETQYF,.,TRBV11-2,.,TRBJ2-5
TGTGCCAGCAGCCAAGTGCAGGGGAACACTGAAGCTTTCTTT,CASSQVQGNTEAFF,.,TRBV3-1/TRBV3-2,.,TRBJ1-1
TGCAGCGCCGGGGACACTGAAGCTTTCTTT,CSAGDTEAFF,.,TRBV29-1,.,TRBJ1-1
TGTGCCAGCAGCGAAACAGGGTGGAACACTGAAGCTTTCTTT,CASSETGWNTEAFF,.,TRBV2,.,TRBJ1-1
TGCGCCAGCAGCTTGGTAGGGGGCGCTGATGAAAAACTGTTTTTT,CASSLVGGADEKLFF,TRBD1,TRBV5-1,.,TRBJ1-4
TGTGCCAGCAGCTTGGACCGAGATTATGGCTACACCTTC,CASSLDRDYGYTF,.,TRBV5-6,.,TRBJ1-2